A single sample is the source of the 19 T cell receptor beta chains below, sequenced in a study of post-analysis software for immune sequencing data. Study-wide findings and caveats: There were five or six TRBV segments more frequent in patients than controls, and TRBV5-6, TRBV5-1 and TRBV20-1 were among them.

These receptors have no known antigen. Unique molecular identifiers tagged the TCR beta cDNA libraries. TCRdb fed the PCR reads into MiXCR, producing one record per CDR3 protein. Of some 700,000 distinct CDR3 sequences in the sample, approximately 60% were seen once. The sequenced sample was blood. The receptor set was obtained from a girl aged 2 to 9 with multiple sclerosis.

The rearrangement uses TRBV12-3 or TRBV12-4 and TRBJ2-4; D is unclear. The J call may not be correct, given that the DNA end is closer to TRBJ2-5. The CDR3 contains 15 residues. For the CDR3, the DNA is TGTGCCAGCAGTTTAACCTACGAGAAAAAAGAGACCCAGTACTTC. Residues: CASSLTYEKKETQYF.

The gene calls are TRBV9 and TRBJ2-3, with 7 bases fitting TRBD2. CDR3 length: 15 amino acids. Germline V lookup: CDR1 SGDLS, CDR2 YYNGEE. The trim removed 6 bases at V and 0 bases at J, leaving 7 bases unmatched. CDR3 sequence: CASTQVRGSTDTQYF. CDR3 DNA sequence: TGTGCCAGCACCCAGGTGCGGGGGAGCACAGATACGCAGTATTTT.

This clonotype was observed a few times. The chain joins TRBV2 to TRBJ2-5; TRBD1 matches 10 bases. The end of the DNA is better explained by TRBJ2-7, so the J call may be wrong. From germline, CDR1 is SNHLY and CDR2 FYNNEI. There are 14 residues in the CDR3. The chain's CDR3 is CASSRDRGNYEQYF. CDR3 nucleotide sequence: TGTGCCAGCAGTCGGGACAGGGGAAACTACGAGCAGTACTTC.

This chain joins TRBV6-5 and TRBJ1-2, with 8 nucleotides matching TRBD1. Losses at the gene ends were 4 bases for V and 5 bases for J; bases not matched to a gene: 18. There are 18 residues in the CDR3. Germline CDR1 MNHEY, CDR2 SVGAGI. The CDR3 region has the DNA TGTGCCAGCAGTTCAATAACCCCGGGACAGGCAGTCCGTTATGGCTACACCTTC. This encodes CASSSITPGQAVRYGYTF.

This clonotype was counted a few times. The V gene is TRBV5-6, the J gene TRBJ2-3; possible D gene TRBD2, 5 bases. The CDR3 has 12 residues. V dropped 0 bases and J dropped 10 bases, with 9 bases sitting between them. Per the germline V gene, CDR1 is SGHDT and CDR2 is YYEEEE. The CDR3 loop reads CASSLAGRAQYF. CDR3 sequence (DNA): TGTGCCAGCAGCTTGGCCGGGCGGGCGCAGTATTTT.

The chain is built from TRBV20-1 and TRBJ2-5, with D possibly called TRBD1 or TRBD2 (6 bases each). Per germline, CDR1 DFQATT and CDR2 SNEGSKA (reference sequence). The CDR3 is made up of 18 amino acids. V gave up 1 base and J gave up 5 bases, with 26 bases separating them. In DNA, the CDR3 is TGCAGTGCTAGAGCCGACGAACTTGACAGGTTCCGGGGGGAGACCCAGTACTTC. Residues: CSARADELDRFRGETQYF.

The gene calls are TRBV14 and TRBJ2-7; 9 nucleotides align to TRBD1. Losses at the gene ends were 6 bases for V and 2 bases for J; bases not matched to a gene: 5. Germline V gene sequence: CDR1 SGHDN, CDR2 FVKESK. The length of the CDR3 is 14 residues. This CDR3 is CASSKTGGAYEQYF. CDR3 bases: TGTGCCAGCAGTAAAACAGGGGGCGCCTACGAGCAGTACTTC. Complete variable domain (other parts from reference TRBV14 and TRBJ2-7): EAGVTQFPSHSVIEKGQTVTLRCDPISGHDNLYWYRRVMGKEIKFLLHFVKESKQDESGMPNNRFLAERTGGTYSTLKVQPAELEDSGVYFCASSKTGGAYEQYFGPGTRLTVT.

J is TRBJ2-7 and V is TRBV4-2, with 7 bases identical to TRBD1. CDR1 LGHNA and CDR2 YNFKEQ come from the germline V gene. V lost 3 bases, J lost 3 bases, and 8 bases stayed unmatched. This CDR3 has 15 residues. The CDR3 DNA follows: TGTGCCAGCAGCCAGCAGACAGGGTCATACTACGAGCAGTACTTC. It codes for CASSQQTGSYYEQYF.

The rearrangement links TRBV6-2 or TRBV6-3 to TRBJ2-1; tentatively, D is TRBD2 (6 bases). The CDR3 sequence is 14 residues long. Trimming removed 8 bases from V and 5 bases from J, with 16 bases in between. CDR1 and CDR2 (germline): MNHEY, SVGEGT. The DNA of the CDR3 is TGTGCCAGCTCCGGACTAACCTACGACAATGAGCAGTTCTTC. It specifies CASSGLTYDNEQFF.

This chain links TRBV29-1 with TRBJ2-1; D gene unclear. The CDR3 runs to 14 residues. Trimming took off 4 bases at V and 2 bases at J, with 12 bases between the two ends. Germline V gene sequence: CDR1 SQVTM, CDR2 ANQGSEA. Here the CDR3 DNA reads TGCAGCGTTGCTATCGGAAACCCCTACAATGAGCAGTTCTTC. Its translation is CSVAIGNPYNEQFF.

The chain joins TRBV6-6 to TRBJ2-4; 10 nucleotides align to TRBD1. The J call is in doubt because the DNA end fits TRBJ2-7 better. CDR1 and CDR2 from the germline V gene are MNHNY and SVGAGI (reference sequence). The CDR3 spans 16 residues. The CDR3 DNA is TGTGCCAGCAGGGACGATCAATGGACAGGGGGGGACGAGCAGTACTTC. Its translation: CASRDDQWTGGDEQYF.

The gene calls are TRBV12-3 or TRBV12-4 and TRBJ1-6, with D unclear. This CDR3 comprises 15 residues. V lost 3 bases and J lost 6, with 12 bases in between. The CDR3: CASSFMVLLNSPLHF. In DNA form, the CDR3 reads TGTGCCAGCAGTTTTATGGTTTTACTTAATTCACCCCTCCACTTT.

The V gene is TRBV20-1, the J gene TRBJ1-6; D is unclear. This CDR3 has 13 amino acids. The V end lost 5 bases, the J end lost 5 bases, and 10 bases lay between the germline ends. Germline V gives CDR1 DFQATT, CDR2 SNEGSKA (reference sequence). In nucleotides, the CDR3 is TGCAGTGCTTTGACACGGGATAATTCACCCCTCCACTTT. It codes for CSALTRDNSPLHF.

This clonotype was counted between two and nine times. J is TRBJ2-1 and V is TRBV12-3 or TRBV12-4, with 10 bases aligning to TRBD2. The CDR3 runs to 14 residues. Trimming took 3 bases from V and 10 from J; bases not matched to a gene: 6. CDR3 amino acids: CASSFGAGGREQFF. In DNA, the CDR3 is TGTGCCAGCAGTTTCGGAGCGGGAGGGCGGGAGCAGTTCTTC.

This clonotype has a handful of counts. Relative to the germline gene, one junction end is altered; a read error may explain this. The CDR3 region has the DNA TGCACCAGCAGCACAGGACAGGACGTCGAGACCCAGTACTTC. Its translation is CTSSTGQDVETQYF. The chain employs TRBV5-1 and TRBJ2-5; the match to TRBD1 covers 7 bases. The CDR3 covers 14 residues. CDR1 and CDR2 from the germline V gene are SGHRS and YFSETQ. Full variable domain (missing parts from reference TRBV5-1 and TRBJ2-5): KAGVTQTPRYLIKTRGQQVTLSCSPISGHRSVSWYQQTPGQGLQFLFEYFSETQRNKGNFPGRFSGRQFSNSRSEMNVSTLELGDSALYLCTSSTGQDVETQYFGPGTRLLVL.

This clonotype has a single count. This sequence joins TRBV7-2 and TRBJ2-3; TRBD1 might be the D (6 bases). The CDR3 extends over 16 amino acids. V was trimmed by 5 bases and J by 2 bases, leaving 17 bases between them. The germline CDR1 and CDR2 sequences are SGHTA and FQGNSA. In nucleotides, the CDR3 is TGTGCCAGCAGCCGCTACAGGGCTCCCCCCACAGATACGCAGTATTTT. Translating gives CASSRYRAPPTDTQYF.

The chain is built from TRBV6-2 or TRBV6-3 and TRBJ1-6; D is unclear. V gave up 7 bases and J gave up 7 bases, with 14 bases separating them. This CDR3 spans 14 amino acids. The germline CDR1 and CDR2 sequences are MNHEY and SVGEGT. CDR3 in amino acids: CASNSPRENSPLHF. For the CDR3, the DNA is TGTGCCAGCAACTCCCCCAGAGAAAATTCACCCCTCCACTTT.

This sequence joins TRBV29-1 and TRBJ2-6; no clear D. CDR3 length: 15 amino acids. In germline, CDR1 is SQVTM, CDR2 ANQGSEA. The germline V and J ends were trimmed by 4 bases and 0 bases, with 10 bases remaining between them. The CDR3 DNA follows: TGCAGCGTTGCCCAGGCGAGCTCTGGGGCCAACGTCCTGACTTTC. Amino acids: CSVAQASSGANVLTF.

This clonotype was counted a single time. The chain combines TRBV7-9 with TRBJ2-3, with a possible D match to TRBD1 (6 bases). This CDR3 is 17 amino acids long. CDR1 and CDR2 from the germline V gene are SEHNR and FQNEAQ (reference sequence). V was shortened by 2 bases and J by 2 bases, with 17 bases between the two germline ends. CDR3 in DNA: TGTGCCAGCAGCTTACTACAGGGAACCCAAAACACAGATACGCAGTATTTT. The encoded protein is CASSLLQGTQNTDTQYF.